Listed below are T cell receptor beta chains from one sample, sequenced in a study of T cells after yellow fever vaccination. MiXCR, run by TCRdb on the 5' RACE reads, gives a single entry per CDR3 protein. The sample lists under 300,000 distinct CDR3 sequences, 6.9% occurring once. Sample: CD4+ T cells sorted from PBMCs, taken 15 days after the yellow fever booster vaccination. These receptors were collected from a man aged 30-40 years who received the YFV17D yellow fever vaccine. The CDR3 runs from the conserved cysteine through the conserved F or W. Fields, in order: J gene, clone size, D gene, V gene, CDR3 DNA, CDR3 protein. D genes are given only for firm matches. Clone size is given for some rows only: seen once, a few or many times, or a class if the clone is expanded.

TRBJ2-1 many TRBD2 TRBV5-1 TGCGCCAGCAGCTTGCAAGCGGGAGGTTCCTACAATGAGCAGTTCTTC CASSLQAGGSYNEQFF
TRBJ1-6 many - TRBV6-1 TGTGCCAGCCGAGTTGCGATTCCGGGTTCACCCCTCCACTTT CASRVAIPGSPLHF
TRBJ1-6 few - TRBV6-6 TGTGCCAGCAGGCAGGAGTCACCCCTCCACTTT CASRQESPLHF
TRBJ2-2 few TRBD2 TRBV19 TGTGCCAGTAAGCGGACTAGCGAAAGCGTCGGGGAGCTGTTTTTT CASKRTSESVGELFF
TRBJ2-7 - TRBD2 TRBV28 TGTGCCAGCAGAAGACTAGCGGCCCTCTACGAGCAGTACTTC CASRRLAALYEQYF
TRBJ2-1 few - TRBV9 TGTGCCAGCAGCGTATTGGGACTTCCCTACAATGAGCAGTTCTTC CASSVLGLPYNEQFF
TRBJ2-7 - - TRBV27 TGTGCCAGCAGAACACGGAACGAGCAGTACTTC CASRTRNEQYF
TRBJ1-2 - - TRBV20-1 TGCAGTGCCACTTTATTGGGGGGACACAAGTCTTATGGCTACACCTTC CSATLLGGHKSYGYTF
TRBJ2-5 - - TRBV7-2 TGTGCCAGCAGATTTCAAGGCGGACAAGAGACCCAGTACTTC CASRFQGGQETQYF
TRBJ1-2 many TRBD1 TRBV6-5 TGTGCCAGCAGTTACGTATCCGACAGGGGTTTTTGGGGCTACACCTTC CASSYVSDRGFWGYTF
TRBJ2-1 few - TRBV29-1 TGCAGCGTTGACTCCGTGCAACTAAACAATGAGCAGTTCTTC CSVDSVQLNNEQFF
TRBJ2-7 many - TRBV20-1 TGCAGTGCTCCCGGGGGCACCCCCTACGAGCAGTACTTC CSAPGGTPYEQYF
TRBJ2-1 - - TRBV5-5 TGTGCCAGCAGCTTGGCGACTGGAGGCCATCTAACGAATGAGCAGTTCTTC CASSLATGGHLTNEQFF
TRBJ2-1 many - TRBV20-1 TGCAGTGCTAGTTTGTTGTCTGGTAGCTCCTACAATGAGCAGTTCTTC CSASLLSGSSYNEQFF
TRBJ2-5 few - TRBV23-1 TGCGCCAGCAGTCGGGGGTTTCACCCAAAAGAGACCCAGTACTTC CASSRGFHPKETQYF
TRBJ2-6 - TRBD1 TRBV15 TGTGCCACCAGCAGGGGGGACAGGGCTGGGGCCAACGTCCTGACTTTC CATSRGDRAGANVLTF
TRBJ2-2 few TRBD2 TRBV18 TGTGCCAGCATTCCGGGACTAGCCGCCGGGGAGCTGTTTTTT CASIPGLAAGELFF
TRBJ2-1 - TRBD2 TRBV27 TGTGCCAGCAGCCGCCCCCCGACTAGCGGGAACTACAATGAGCAGTTCTTC CASSRPPTSGNYNEQFF
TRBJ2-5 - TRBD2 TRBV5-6 TGTGCCAGCAGGGGAGCGGGAGGACAAGAGACCCAGTACTTC CASRGAGGQETQYF
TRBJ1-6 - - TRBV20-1 TGCAGTGCTAGAGTGATGAGAGGGGCGAGGGAGAATTCACCCCTCCACTTT CSARVMRGARENSPLHF
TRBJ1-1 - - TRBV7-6 TGTGCCAGCAGCTCCACAATAAGCACTGAAGCTTTCTTT CASSSTISTEAFF
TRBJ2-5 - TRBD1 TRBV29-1 TGCAGCGTGGGGACAGTAAAAGAGACCCAGTACTTC CSVGTVKETQYF
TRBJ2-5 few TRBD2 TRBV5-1 TGCGCCAGCAGCTCGGGGGGATCCATCCAAGAGACCCAGTACTTC CASSSGGSIQETQYF
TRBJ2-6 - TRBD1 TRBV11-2 TGTGCCAGCAGCCCCAGTCGGGGACAGGGGGCTTCTGGGGCCAACGTCCTGACTTTC CASSPSRGQGASGANVLTF
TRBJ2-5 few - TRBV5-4 TGTGCCAGCAGCCAGGGAGGAGGCCCCCCATCTATCGCGACCCAGTACTTC CASSQGGGPPSIATQYF
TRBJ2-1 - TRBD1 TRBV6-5 TGTGCCAGCAGTTACTCACCAGGGGGAAGGTACAATGAGCAGTTCTTC CASSYSPGGRYNEQFF
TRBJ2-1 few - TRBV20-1 TGCAGTGCTTCTCCTCGGGGGCTGGGTGAGCAGTTCTTC CSASPRGLGEQFF
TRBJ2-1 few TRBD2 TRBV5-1 TGCGCCAGCAGCTTGGGGGCTAGCGGGAGCAATGAGCAGTTCTTC CASSLGASGSNEQFF
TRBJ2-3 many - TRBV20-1 TGCAGTGCTAGAGGTGCCGGTCTGGGACAAGATACGCAGTATTTT CSARGAGLGQDTQYF
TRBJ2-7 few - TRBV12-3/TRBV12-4 TGTGCCAGCCACACTACGGGATACGGCGAGCAGTACTTC CASHTTGYGEQYF
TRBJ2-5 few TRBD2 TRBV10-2 TGCGCCAGCAGTGACCCTCGACTAGCGGGAGTACAGACCCAGTACTTC CASSDPRLAGVQTQYF
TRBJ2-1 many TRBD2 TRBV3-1 TGTGCCAGCAGCCAAGGTAGCGGGAGAAATGAGCAGTTCTTC CASSQGSGRNEQFF
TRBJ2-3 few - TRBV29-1 TGCACCGTCCGAACCACAGATACGCAGTATTTT CTVRTTDTQYF
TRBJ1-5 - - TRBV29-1 TGCAGCGCCGCTGGGGACGAACATCAGCCCCAGCATTTT CSAAGDEHQPQHF
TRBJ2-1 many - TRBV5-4 TGTGCCAGCAGTTTACATTCTAGCTCCTACAATGAGCAGTTCTTC CASSLHSSSYNEQFF
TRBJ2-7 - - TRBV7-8 TGTGCCAGCAGGGTGAGAACCGGGGAGCCCTACGAGCAGTACTTC CASRVRTGEPYEQYF
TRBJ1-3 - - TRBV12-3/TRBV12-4 TGTGCCAGCAGTTTGGGGACGGGGAGTGGAAACACCATATATTTT CASSLGTGSGNTIYF
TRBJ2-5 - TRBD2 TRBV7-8 TGTGCCAGCCGGTATCAGGCGGGAGGAAGAGAGACCCAGTACTTC CASRYQAGGRETQYF
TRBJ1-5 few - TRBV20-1 TGCAGTGCTCGCCCGACGGGGGGGGGACAGCCCCAGCATTTT CSARPTGGGQPQHF
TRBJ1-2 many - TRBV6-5 TGTGCCAGCAGTTACCGAGGACGAAGCTATGGCTACACCTTC CASSYRGRSYGYTF
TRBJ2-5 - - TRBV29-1 TGCAGCGTCGTGGGACCATTATATCAAGAGACCCAGTACTTC CSVVGPLYQETQYF
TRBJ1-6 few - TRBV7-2 TGTGCCAGCAGCTTAGTCAGGGAAACCCTCCACTTT CASSLVRETLHF
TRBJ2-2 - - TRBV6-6 TGTGCCAGCAGTCTCGCAAACCCCGGGGAGCTGTTTTTT CASSLANPGELFF
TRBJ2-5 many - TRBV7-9 TGTGCCAGCAGCATCGGGAGAGACCTGGGGGAGACCCAGTACTTC CASSIGRDLGETQYF
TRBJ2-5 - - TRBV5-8 TGTGCCAGCAGCGCGGACGGTGGGACCCAGTACTTC CASSADGGTQYF
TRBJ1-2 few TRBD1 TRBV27 TGTGCCAGCGGTGGTCGAGGGGGCCGGGAGGGCTACACCTTC CASGGRGGREGYTF
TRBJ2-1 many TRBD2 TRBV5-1 TGCGCCAGCAGCTTGGGGGGACTAGCGTCCCATGAGCAGTTCTTC CASSLGGLASHEQFF
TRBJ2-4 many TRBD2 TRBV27 TGTGCCAGCAGTAAAGGCCCGGGGAGGGACCAGTACTTC CASSKGPGRDQYF
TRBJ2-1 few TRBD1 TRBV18 TGTGCCAGCTCACCACAAGGACAGGGTAATGAGCAGTTCTTC CASSPQGQGNEQFF
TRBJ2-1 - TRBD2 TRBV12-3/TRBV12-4 TGTGCCGCCAGCGGGACTAGCAATGAGCAGTTCTTC CAASGTSNEQFF
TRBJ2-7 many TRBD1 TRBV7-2 TGTGCCAGCAACCAGGACAGGGCTGCCTACGAGCAGTACTTC CASNQDRAAYEQYF
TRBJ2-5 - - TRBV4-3 TGCGCCAGCAGCCAAGGAAGCCCCGGGCAAGAGACCCAGTACTTC CASSQGSPGQETQYF
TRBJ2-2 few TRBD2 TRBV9 TGTGCCAGCAGCGTAGTTCCGGGAGGGAACACCGGGGAGCTGTTTTTT CASSVVPGGNTGELFF